The 10 T cell receptor beta chains below all came from one sample that was sequenced in a study of human T cells and chemical hapten exposure. Time point given: patch test 2, 6 weeks after DPC sensitization. Stated treatment: therapeutic diphenylcyclopropenone sensitization with weekly scalp DPC. One entry per CDR3 protein, called by TCRdb with MiXCR from the RACE reads. The repertoire holds 330,000 or so distinct CDR3 sequences, with about 6% as singletons. The sample here was whole blood, taken in connection with sensitization to the hapten diphenylcyclopropenone (DPC). Source of these receptors: a woman aged 18-29 years with alopecia areata. Some clones in this sample may be carry-over from other donors' samples.

This clonotype showed up just a few times. The chain combines TRBV20-1 with TRBJ2-3, with unresolved D. CDR1 is DFQATT and CDR2 is SNEGSKA in the germline V gene (reference sequence). The CDR3 consists of 14 residues. V lost 5 bases to trimming and J lost 0 bases, with 12 bases between them. The CDR3 sequence is CSAPLKSSTDTQYF. DNA for the CDR3: TGCAGTGCTCCTCTTAAATCTAGCACAGATACGCAGTATTTT.

The rearrangement uses TRBV5-1 and TRBJ2-5; 12 nucleotides match TRBD2. The length of the CDR3 is 17 residues. V shed 0 bases and J 5 bases; nucleotides not matched to a gene: 8. Germline CDR1 and CDR2: SGHRS and YFSETQ. The CDR3 spells CASSLGPSGGAEETQYF. As DNA, the CDR3 is TGCGCCAGCAGCTTGGGTCCTAGCGGGGGGGCCGAGGAGACCCAGTACTTC.

This clonotype was counted at least ten times. The V and J genes are TRBV5-5 and TRBJ1-1; 7 bases align to TRBD1. The CDR3 contains 13 residues. With V trimmed by 7 bases and J by 3 bases, 6 bases remained unmatched. Germline V gene data show CDR1 as SGHKS and CDR2 as YYEKEE (reference sequence). CDR3 in amino acids: CASRFQGDTEAFF. The CDR3 DNA reads as TGTGCCAGCCGGTTCCAGGGGGACACTGAAGCTTTCTTT.

In this sample, this clonotype turned up many times. This chain connects TRBV4-2 to TRBJ2-2, with 15 bases aligning to TRBD2. The CDR3 length is 16 residues. Germline-derived CDR1 and CDR2 are LGHNA and YNFKEQ. Trimming at V came to 4 bases and at J to 8 bases, leaving 5 bases not matched to a gene. The CDR3 protein is CASSRTSGGASGELFF. The CDR3 DNA sequence: TGTGCCAGCAGCCGGACTAGCGGGGGGGCGTCTGGGGAGCTGTTTTTT.

This clonotype was observed a handful of times. This chain joins TRBV6-6 and TRBJ2-7, with D possibly matching TRBD1 (6 bases). V was trimmed by 2 bases and J by 3 bases, leaving 11 bases between them. CDR3 length: 14 amino acids. Germline assignment: CDR1 MNHNY and CDR2 SVGAGI (reference sequence). The CDR3 spells CASSYAPGDYEQYF. The CDR3 DNA reads TGTGCCAGCAGTTACGCGCCAGGGGACTACGAGCAGTACTTC.

The table lists this clonotype with many counts. This chain uses TRBV25-1 with TRBJ1-5; D is ambiguous. The CDR3 has 14 residues. The V end was cut by 2 bases, the J end by 3 bases, with 8 bases between. Per the germline V gene, CDR1 is MGHDK and CDR2 is SYGVNS. The CDR3 protein is CASSEIGPNQPQHF. Here the CDR3 DNA reads TGTGCCAGCAGTGAAATAGGTCCCAATCAGCCCCAGCATTTT. The full variable domain, in which reference TRBV25-1 and TRBJ1-5 provide the parts outside the CDR3, is EADIYQTPRYLVIGTGKKITLECSQTMGHDKMYWYQQDPGMELHLIHYSYGVNSTEKGDLSSESTVSRIRTEHFPLTLESARPSHTSQYLCASSEIGPNQPQHFGDGTRLSIL.

This clonotype turned up a few times. The CDR3 protein is CASGAWDSLNQPQHF. The CDR3 bases are TGCGCCAGCGGTGCTTGGGACAGCTTAAATCAGCCCCAGCATTTT. The chain recombines TRBV5-1 with TRBJ1-5; 7 bases map to TRBD1. The CDR3 sequence is 15 residues long. Germline CDR1 reads SGHRS; CDR2 reads YFSETQ. The V segment lost 7 bases and the J segment 4 bases; nucleotides outside the gene matches: 11.

This clonotype was detected only a few times. CDR3 amino acids: CASSQDRQGANEQYF. Here the CDR3 DNA reads TGCGCCAGCAGCCAAGATCGACAGGGGGCCAACGAGCAGTACTTC. The rearrangement uses TRBV4-3 and TRBJ2-7; 10 nucleotides align to TRBD1. The germline CDR1 and CDR2 sequences are LGHNA and YSLEER. The CDR3 sequence is 15 residues long. V was pared by 0 bases and J by 5 bases, with 4 bases of the junction left unmatched.

The table lists this clonotype with a few counts. The gene calls are TRBV18 and TRBJ1-4, with D hard to call. Trimming took 0 bases from V and 7 from J, leaving 9 bases between them. CDR1 is KGHSH and CDR2 is LQKENI in the germline V gene. The length of the CDR3 is 14 residues. The CDR3 loop is CASSPPLEGEKLFF. The CDR3 DNA reads as TGTGCCAGCTCACCACCCCTGGAGGGTGAAAAACTGTTTTTT.

This clonotype has a handful of counts. The genes are TRBV6-5 and TRBJ1-6, with a weak D call TRBD1 (5 bases). Between the trimmed V and J ends, which lost 0 bases and 1 base, there was a span of 28 bases. Per the germline V gene, CDR1 is MNHEY and CDR2 is SVGAGI. The CDR3 consists of 23 residues. CDR3 nucleotides: TGTGCCAGCAGTTACTCGGAAATTGGACACCCGCTTTCATCAAATTCCTATAATTCACCCCTCCACTTT. Translating it yields CASSYSEIGHPLSSNSYNSPLHF.